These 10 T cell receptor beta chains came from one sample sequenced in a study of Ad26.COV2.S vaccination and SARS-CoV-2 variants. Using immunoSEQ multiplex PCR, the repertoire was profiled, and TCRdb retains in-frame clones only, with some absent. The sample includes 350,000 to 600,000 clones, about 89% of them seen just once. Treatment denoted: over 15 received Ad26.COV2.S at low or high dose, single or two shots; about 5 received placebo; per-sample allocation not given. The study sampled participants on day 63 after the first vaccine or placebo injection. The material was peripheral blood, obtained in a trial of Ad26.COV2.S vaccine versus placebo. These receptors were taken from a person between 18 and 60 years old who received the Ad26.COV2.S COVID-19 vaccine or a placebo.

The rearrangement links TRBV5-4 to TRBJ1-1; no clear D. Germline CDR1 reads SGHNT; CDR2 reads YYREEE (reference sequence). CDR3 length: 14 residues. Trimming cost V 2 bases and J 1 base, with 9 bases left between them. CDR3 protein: CASSFGGPNTEAFF. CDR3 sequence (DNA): TGTGCCAGCAGCTTTGGAGGTCCGAACACTGAAGCTTTCTTT. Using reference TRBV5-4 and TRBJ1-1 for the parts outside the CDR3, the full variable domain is ETGVTQSPTHLIKTRGQQVTLRCSSQSGHNTVSWYQQALGQGPQFIFQYYREEENGRGNFPPRFSGLQFPNYSSELNVNALELDDSALYLCASSFGGPNTEAFFGQGTRLTVV.

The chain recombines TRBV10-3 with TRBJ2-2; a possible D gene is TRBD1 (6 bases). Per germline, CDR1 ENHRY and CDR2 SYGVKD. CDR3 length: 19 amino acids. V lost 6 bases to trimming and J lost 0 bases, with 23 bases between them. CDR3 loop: CAISPDLKTRTANTGELFF. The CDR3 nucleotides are TGTGCCATCAGCCCCGACCTGAAAACAAGGACAGCGAACACCGGGGAGCTGTTTTTT.

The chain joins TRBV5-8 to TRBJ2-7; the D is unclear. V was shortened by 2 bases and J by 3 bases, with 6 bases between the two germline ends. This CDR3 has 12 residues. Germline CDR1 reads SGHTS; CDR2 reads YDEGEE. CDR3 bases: TGTGCCAGCAGCTTTCAGCGCTACGAGCAGTACTTC. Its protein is CASSFQRYEQYF.

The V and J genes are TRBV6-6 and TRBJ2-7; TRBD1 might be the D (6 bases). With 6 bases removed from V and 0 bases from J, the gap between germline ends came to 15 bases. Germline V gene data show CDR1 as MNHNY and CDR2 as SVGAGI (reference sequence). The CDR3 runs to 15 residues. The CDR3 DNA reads TGTGCCAGCAGGAGGGACACACAACCCTCCTACGAGCAGTACTTC. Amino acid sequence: CASRRDTQPSYEQYF.

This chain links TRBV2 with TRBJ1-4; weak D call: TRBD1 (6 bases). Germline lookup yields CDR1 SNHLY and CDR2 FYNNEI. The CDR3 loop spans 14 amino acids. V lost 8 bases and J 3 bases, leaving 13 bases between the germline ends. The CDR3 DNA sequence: TGTGCCAGCCTACAGGGTACATCTAATGAAAAACTGTTTTTT. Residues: CASLQGTSNEKLFF. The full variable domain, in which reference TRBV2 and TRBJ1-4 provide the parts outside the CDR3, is EPEVTQTPSHQVTQMGQEVILRCVPISNHLYFYWYRQILGQKVEFLVSFYNNEISEKSEIFDDQFSVERPDGSNFTLKIRSTKLEDSAMYFCASLQGTSNEKLFFGSGTQLSVL.

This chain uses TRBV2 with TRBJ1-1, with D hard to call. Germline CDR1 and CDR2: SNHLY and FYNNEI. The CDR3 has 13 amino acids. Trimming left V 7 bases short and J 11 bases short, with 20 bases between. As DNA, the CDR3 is TGTGCCAGCAAGAGAGCCCCTATAATTGATGCTTTCTTT. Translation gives CASKRAPIIDAFF.

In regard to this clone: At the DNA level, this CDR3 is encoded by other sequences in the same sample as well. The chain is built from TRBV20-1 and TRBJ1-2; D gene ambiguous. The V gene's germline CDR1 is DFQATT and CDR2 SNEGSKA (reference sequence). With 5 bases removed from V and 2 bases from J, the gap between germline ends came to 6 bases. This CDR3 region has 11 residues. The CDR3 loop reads CSAGGNYGYTF. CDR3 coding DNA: TGCAGTGCTGGAGGGAACTATGGCTACACCTTC.

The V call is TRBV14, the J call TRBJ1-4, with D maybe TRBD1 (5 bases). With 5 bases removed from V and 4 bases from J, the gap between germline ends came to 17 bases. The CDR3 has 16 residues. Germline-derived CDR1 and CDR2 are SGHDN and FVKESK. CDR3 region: CASSIREEGLNEKLFF. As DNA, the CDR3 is TGTGCCAGCAGCATAAGGGAAGAGGGACTTAATGAAAAACTGTTTTTT.

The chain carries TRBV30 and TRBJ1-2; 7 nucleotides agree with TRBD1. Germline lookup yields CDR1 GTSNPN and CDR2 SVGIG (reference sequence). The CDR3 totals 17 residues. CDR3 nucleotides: TGTGCTTTCCAGAGGGACAGTCGGCCCCCCTCTAACTATGGCTACACCTTC. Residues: CAFQRDSRPPSNYGYTF.

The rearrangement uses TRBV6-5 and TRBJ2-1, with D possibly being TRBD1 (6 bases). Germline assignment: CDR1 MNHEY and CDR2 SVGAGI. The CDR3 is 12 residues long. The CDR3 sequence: CSVRGSGNEQFF. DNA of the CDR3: TGTTCCGTGAGGGGGTCGGGCAATGAGCAGTTCTTC.